The entry that follows covers one T cell receptor (beta chain) sequence. The data are from a study of blood T cell repertoires in COVID-19. Profiled with immunoSEQ multiplex PCR; TCRdb holds only in-frame clones, not every one. The data contain about 200,000 clones, around 86% of them singletons. The CDR3 totals 15 residues. The trim removed 5 bases at V and 2 bases at J, leaving 9 bases unmatched. From germline, CDR1 is MDHEN and CDR2 SYDVKM. The chain recombines TRBV28 with TRBJ2-7; the match to TRBD1 covers 7 bases. Input material: PBMCs or T cells enriched from blood (not recorded which). The clonotype comes from a woman aged 35 to 49 in a cohort exposed to, infected with or recovered from COVID-19 (not recorded which). The CDR3 DNA sequence: TGTGCCAGCAGTAAACACAGGGGAAGCCCCTACGAGCAGTACTTC. Amino acid sequence: CASSKHRGSPYEQYF.